One and the same sample provided the 17 T cell receptor beta chains below, sequenced in a study of shared clonotypes between healthy human individuals. Profiling relied on immunoSEQ multiplex PCR, and the TCRdb table lists in-frame clones only, not all of them. Of 1.5 million to 1.9 million clones detected, 95% to 99% appear once; the ten largest clones hold roughly 0.45%. The specimen was naive CD4+ T cells sorted from blood. Noted subset: CD45RA+ positively selected. The receptors shown here come from a young man in good health.

V usage is TRBV6-5 and J usage is TRBJ2-2; D call uncertain. Germline V gene data show CDR1 as MNHEY and CDR2 as SVGAGI. The CDR3 consists of 15 residues. Trimming removed 0 bases from V and 4 bases from J, with 9 bases in between. This CDR3 reads CASSYSMIVTGELFF. The CDR3 nucleotides read TGTGCCAGCAGTTACTCGATGATTGTCACCGGGGAGCTGTTTTTT.

The chain joins TRBV18 to TRBJ1-4; D is uncertain. V was cut by 6 bases and J by 2 bases, with 10 bases left in between. Per germline, CDR1 KGHSH and CDR2 LQKENI. The CDR3 is 14 residues long. The CDR3 region has the DNA TGTGCCAGCTCTGCGGCGTCGACTAATGAAAAACTGTTTTTT. It codes for CASSAASTNEKLFF.

V and J are TRBV7-3 and TRBJ1-1, with a tentative D call TRBD1 (5 bases). CDR1 SGHTA and CDR2 FQGTGA come from the germline V gene. Trimming pared 5 bases from V and 5 bases from J, leaving 12 bases between. The CDR3 is 13 amino acids. The CDR3 coding sequence is TGTGCCAGCAGCGGGACCACTCAGACTGAAGCTTTCTTT. Translation gives CASSGTTQTEAFF. Based on the CDR3 plus reference TRBV7-3 and TRBJ1-1, the full variable domain is GAGVSQTPSNKVTEKGKYVELRCDPISGHTALYWYRQSLGQGPEFLIYFQGTGAADDSGLPNDRFFAVRPEGSVSTLKIQRTERGDSAVYLCASSGTTQTEAFFGQGTRLTVV.

V usage is TRBV7-2 and J usage is TRBJ2-7; 9 bases are a match to TRBD2. The CDR3 is made up of 19 amino acids. Germline V gene data show CDR1 as SGHTA and CDR2 as FQGNSA. V was clipped by 0 bases and J by 5 bases; unmatched bases: 17. This CDR3 is CASSLARGGRANEGHEQYF. DNA of the CDR3: TGTGCCAGCAGCTTAGCTAGGGGCGGGAGGGCCAACGAAGGGCACGAGCAGTACTTC.

The chain joins TRBV7-2 to TRBJ2-3; 12 bases align to TRBD2. With V trimmed by 4 bases and J by 6 bases, 5 bases remained unmatched. The CDR3 runs 15 residues. Looked up from germline, CDR1 is SGHTA and CDR2 is FQGNSA. CDR3 nucleotides: TGTGCCAGCAGCTCCACTAGCGGGAGGTCCGATACGCAGTATTTT. Translating gives CASSSTSGRSDTQYF.

The chain recombines TRBV5-1 with TRBJ2-2; 8 bases map to TRBD1. The length of the CDR3 is 15 residues. Germline V gene sequence: CDR1 SGHRS, CDR2 YFSETQ. Trimming took 5 bases from V and 3 from J; bases not matched to a gene: 6. This CDR3 reads CASRRTGRDTGELFF. Written as DNA, the CDR3 is TGCGCCAGCAGAAGGACAGGGCGTGACACCGGGGAGCTGTTTTTT.

V is TRBV7-9 and J is TRBJ1-2, with D maybe TRBD1 (5 bases). Trimming shortened V by 3 bases and J by 3 bases, and 17 bases separated the two germline ends. The CDR3 has 16 residues. Germline CDR1 SEHNR, CDR2 FQNEAQ (reference sequence). The CDR3 DNA sequence: TGTGCCAGCAGCTTCAAACCGGGACCTATGGACTATGGCTACACCTTC. As protein: CASSFKPGPMDYGYTF.

The chain employs TRBV5-1 and TRBJ1-4, with no clear D. Germline V gene data show CDR1 as SGHRS and CDR2 as YFSETQ. Deletions cut 0 bases from V and 12 bases from J, with 15 bases between. This CDR3 is 14 amino acids long. The CDR3 nucleotides read TGCGCCAGCAGCTTGGCGCCCGGCGGCGTAGAACTGTTTTTT. Amino acid sequence: CASSLAPGGVELFF.

The chain uses TRBV28 and TRBJ2-2, with TRBD1 identical over 7 bases. This CDR3 has 14 residues. Germline V gene data show CDR1 as MDHEN and CDR2 as SYDVKM. J lost 2 bases, V lost 4 bases, and 1 base had no gene match. Here the CDR3 reads CASSWTGNTGELFF. In DNA form, the CDR3 reads TGTGCCAGCAGTTGGACAGGAAACACCGGGGAGCTGTTTTTT. The full variable domain, in which reference TRBV28 and TRBJ2-2 provide the parts outside the CDR3, is DVKVTQSSRYLVKRTGEKVFLECVQDMDHENMFWYRQDPGLGLRLIYFSYDVKMKEKGDIPEGYSVSREKKERFSLILESASTNQTSMYLCASSWTGNTGELFFGEGSRLTVL.

This chain uses TRBV5-4 with TRBJ2-2; 7 bases are shared with TRBD2. Losses at the gene ends were 2 bases for V and 7 bases for J; bases not matched to a gene: 8. The germline V gene encodes CDR1 SGHNT and CDR2 YYREEE (reference sequence). The CDR3 contains 15 residues. CDR3 in DNA: TGTGCCAGCAGCTTTGGAGGGAGGGCCGACGGGGAGCTGTTTTTT. This translates into CASSFGGRADGELFF.

V and J are TRBV6-6 and TRBJ1-3, with a tentative D call TRBD1 (5 bases). CDR1 is MNHNY and CDR2 is SVGAGI in the germline V gene (reference sequence). V lost 7 bases, J lost 0 bases, and 16 bases lay in between. This CDR3 spans 16 amino acids. This CDR3 is CASNAKGRGSGNTIYF. The CDR3 bases are TGTGCCAGCAATGCTAAGGGAAGGGGCTCTGGAAACACCATATATTTT.

The chain is built from TRBV11-2 and TRBJ2-7; 7 nucleotides align to TRBD2. This CDR3 has 16 amino acids. The germline CDR1 and CDR2 sequences are SGHAT and FQNNGV. V gave up 3 bases and J gave up 3 bases; unmatched junction bases: 11. The CDR3 DNA sequence: TGTGCCAGCAGCTTGACCTCTGCGGGAGCTTTCTACGAGCAGTACTTC. This codes for CASSLTSAGAFYEQYF.

This clone was seen only once. This chain links TRBV15 with TRBJ1-2, with D possibly matching TRBD1 (5 bases). The CDR3 sequence is 13 residues long. The ends were cut back, 0 bases at V and 4 bases at J, with 6 bases in the middle. CDR1 is LNHNV, CDR2 YYDKDF, per germline (reference sequence). CDR3 sequence reads: CATSREGGYGYTF. The DNA of the CDR3 is TGTGCCACCAGCAGAGAGGGGGGCTATGGCTACACCTTC. The complete variable domain, with remaining parts taken from reference TRBV15 and TRBJ1-2, reads DAMVIQNPRYQVTQFGKPVTLSCSQTLNHNVMYWYQQKSSQAPKLLFHYYDKDFNNEADTPDNFQSRRPNTSFCFLDIRSPGLGDTAMYLCATSREGGYGYTFGSGTRLTVV.

The V gene is TRBV7-2, the J gene TRBJ1-3; 7 nucleotides agree with TRBD1. Germline CDR1 is SGHTA and CDR2 is FQGNSA. The CDR3 runs to 13 residues. Trimming cost V 5 bases and J 8 bases; bases outside gene matches: 6. CDR3 loop: CASSPTGRDTIYF. DNA of the CDR3: TGTGCCAGCAGCCCGACAGGGAGGGACACCATATATTTT. Looking up the rest from reference TRBV7-2 and TRBJ1-3 gives the full variable domain: GAGVSQSPSNKVTEKGKDVELRCDPISGHTALYWYRQSLGQGLEFLIYFQGNSAPDKSGLPSDRFSAERTGGSVSTLTIQRTQQEDSAVYLCASSPTGRDTIYFGEGSWLTVV.

A single count supports this clone. This chain connects TRBV5-1 to TRBJ2-2, with D hard to call. Germline V gene lookup returns CDR1 SGHRS and CDR2 YFSETQ. The V end was cut by 3 bases, the J end by 4 bases, with 13 bases between. The CDR3 covers 15 residues. The CDR3 here is CASSSGIPGTGELFF. In DNA, the CDR3 is TGCGCCAGCAGCTCTGGAATCCCAGGCACCGGGGAGCTGTTTTTT.

The V and J genes are TRBV4-3 and TRBJ2-7; TRBD2 matches 16 bases. The CDR3 is 18 residues long. Germline CDR1 reads LGHNA; CDR2 reads YSLEER. After removal of 4 bases from V and 6 bases from J, the junction contained 12 bases not matched to a gene. The CDR3 sequence: CASSPGGLAGGLLSEQYF. CDR3 nucleotides: TGCGCCAGCAGCCCGGGGGGACTAGCGGGAGGGCTTTTGTCCGAGCAGTACTTC.

This clone was picked up one time. The sample holds other DNA sequences that translate to the same CDR3. The V gene is TRBV7-9, the J gene TRBJ1-1; no definite D call. Trimming took off 5 bases at V and 5 bases at J, with 9 bases between the two ends. Germline CDR1 is SEHNR and CDR2 is FQNEAQ (reference sequence). The CDR3 loop spans 12 amino acids. CDR3 amino acids: CASSPYGTEAFF. DNA of the CDR3: TGTGCCAGCAGCCCCTATGGGACTGAAGCTTTCTTT.